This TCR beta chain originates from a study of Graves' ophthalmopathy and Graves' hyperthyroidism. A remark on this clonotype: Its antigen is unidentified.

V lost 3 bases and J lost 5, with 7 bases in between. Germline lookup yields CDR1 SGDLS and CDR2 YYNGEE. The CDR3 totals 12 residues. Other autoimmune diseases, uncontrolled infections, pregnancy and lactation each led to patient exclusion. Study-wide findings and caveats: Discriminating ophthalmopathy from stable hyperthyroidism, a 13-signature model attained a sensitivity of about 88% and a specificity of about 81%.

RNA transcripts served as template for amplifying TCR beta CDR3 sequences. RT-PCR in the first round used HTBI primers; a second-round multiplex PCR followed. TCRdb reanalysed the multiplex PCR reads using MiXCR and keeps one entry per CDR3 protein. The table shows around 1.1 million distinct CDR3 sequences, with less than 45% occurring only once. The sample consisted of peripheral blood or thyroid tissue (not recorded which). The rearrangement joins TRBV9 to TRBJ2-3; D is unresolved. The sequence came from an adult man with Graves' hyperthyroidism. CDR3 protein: CASSGNQDTQYF. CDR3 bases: TGTGCCAGCAGCGGTAACCAAGATACGCAGTATTTT.